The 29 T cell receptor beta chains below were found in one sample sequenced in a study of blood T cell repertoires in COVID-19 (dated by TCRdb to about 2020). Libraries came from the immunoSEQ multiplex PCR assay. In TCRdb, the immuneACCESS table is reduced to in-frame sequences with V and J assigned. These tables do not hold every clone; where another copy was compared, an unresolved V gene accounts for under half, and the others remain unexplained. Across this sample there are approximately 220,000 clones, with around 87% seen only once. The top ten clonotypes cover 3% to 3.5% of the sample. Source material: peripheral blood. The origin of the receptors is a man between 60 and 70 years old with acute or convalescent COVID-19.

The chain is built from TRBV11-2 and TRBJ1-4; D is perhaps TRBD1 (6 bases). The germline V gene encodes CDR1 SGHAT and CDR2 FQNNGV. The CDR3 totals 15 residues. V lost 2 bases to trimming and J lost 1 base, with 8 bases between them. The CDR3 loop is CASSLSGQTNEKLFF. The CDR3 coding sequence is TGTGCCAGCAGCTTATCGGGACAAACTAATGAAAAACTGTTTTTT.

CDR3 nucleotide sequence: TGTGCCAGCAGCCAAGAACCCGGCAGGGGGAATTCACCCCTCCACTTT. Its protein is CASSQEPGRGNSPLHF. The rearrangement joins TRBV14 to TRBJ1-6, with 7 bases aligning to TRBD1. Per the germline V gene, CDR1 is SGHDN and CDR2 is FVKESK. The CDR3 length is 16 residues. J lost 7 bases, V lost 0 bases, and 6 bases had no gene match.

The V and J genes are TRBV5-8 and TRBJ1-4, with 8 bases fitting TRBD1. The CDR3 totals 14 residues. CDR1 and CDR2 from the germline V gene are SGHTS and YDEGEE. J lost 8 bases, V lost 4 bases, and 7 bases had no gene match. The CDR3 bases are TGTGCCAGCAGCCCAGGGGGCCCAAGGGAAAAACTGTTTTTT. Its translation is CASSPGGPREKLFF.

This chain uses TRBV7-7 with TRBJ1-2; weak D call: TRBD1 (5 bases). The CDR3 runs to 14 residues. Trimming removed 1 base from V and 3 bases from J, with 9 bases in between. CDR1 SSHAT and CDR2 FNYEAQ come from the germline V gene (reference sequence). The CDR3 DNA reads TGTGCCAGCAGCTTAGAGGTAGGGGACTATGGCTACACCTTC. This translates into CASSLEVGDYGYTF.

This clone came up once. The CDR3 nucleotides are TGTGCCTGGAGTACCGGAGCGGGGGGCAGCTCCTACGAGCAGTACTTC. Protein product: CAWSTGAGGSSYEQYF. The V call is TRBV30, the J call TRBJ2-7, with 9 bases lining up with TRBD2. Germline assignment: CDR1 GTSNPN and CDR2 SVGIG (reference sequence). V lost 2 bases and J lost 0; bases outside the gene matches: 8. The CDR3 runs to 16 residues.

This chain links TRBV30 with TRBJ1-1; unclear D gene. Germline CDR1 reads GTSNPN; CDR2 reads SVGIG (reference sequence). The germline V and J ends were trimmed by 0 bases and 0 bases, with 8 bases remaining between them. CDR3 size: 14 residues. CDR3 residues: CAWSVSGMNTEAFF. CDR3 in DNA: TGTGCCTGGAGTGTATCAGGAATGAACACTGAAGCTTTCTTT.

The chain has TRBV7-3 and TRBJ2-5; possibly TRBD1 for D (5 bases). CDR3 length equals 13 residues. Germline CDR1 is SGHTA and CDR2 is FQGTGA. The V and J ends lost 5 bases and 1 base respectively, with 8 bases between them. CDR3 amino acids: CASSRRVQETQYF. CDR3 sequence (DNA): TGTGCCAGCAGCCGCAGGGTCCAAGAGACCCAGTACTTC.

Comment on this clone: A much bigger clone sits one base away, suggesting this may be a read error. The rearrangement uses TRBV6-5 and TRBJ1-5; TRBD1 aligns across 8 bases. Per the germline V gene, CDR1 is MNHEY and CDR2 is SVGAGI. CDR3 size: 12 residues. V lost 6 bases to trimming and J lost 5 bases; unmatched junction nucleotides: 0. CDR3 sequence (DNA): TGTGCCAGCAGACAGGGGGATCAGCCCCAGCATTTT. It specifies CASRQGDQPQHF.

The CDR3 coding sequence is TGCAGTGCTTTAAGGGGGCTGGAAGCTTTCTTT. It encodes CSALRGLEAFF. This chain uses TRBV20-1 with TRBJ1-1; TRBD1 matches 7 bases. Unmatched junction bases numbered 5, after V lost 5 bases and J lost 8 bases. CDR1 is DFQATT, CDR2 SNEGSKA, per germline (reference sequence). The CDR3 is 11 residues long.

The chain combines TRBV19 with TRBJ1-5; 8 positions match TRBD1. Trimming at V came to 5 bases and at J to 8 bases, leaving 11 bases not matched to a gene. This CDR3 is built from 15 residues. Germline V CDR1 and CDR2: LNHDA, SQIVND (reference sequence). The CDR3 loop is CASSPQTGVVEPQHF. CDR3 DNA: TGTGCCAGTAGTCCCCAGACAGGGGTTGTCGAGCCCCAGCATTTT.

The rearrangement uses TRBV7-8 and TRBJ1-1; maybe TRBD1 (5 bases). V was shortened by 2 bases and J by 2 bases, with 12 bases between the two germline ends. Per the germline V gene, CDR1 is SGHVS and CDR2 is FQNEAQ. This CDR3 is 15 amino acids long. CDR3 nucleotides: TGTGCCAGCAGCTTACTACCGGGACTTAACACTGAAGCTTTCTTT. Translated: CASSLLPGLNTEAFF. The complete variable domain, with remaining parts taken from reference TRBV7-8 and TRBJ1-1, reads GAGVSQSPRYKVAKRGQDVALRCDPISGHVSLFWYQQALGQGPEFLTYFQNEAQLDKSGLPSDRFFAERPEGSVSTLKIQRTQQEDSAVYLCASSLLPGLNTEAFFGQGTRLTVV.

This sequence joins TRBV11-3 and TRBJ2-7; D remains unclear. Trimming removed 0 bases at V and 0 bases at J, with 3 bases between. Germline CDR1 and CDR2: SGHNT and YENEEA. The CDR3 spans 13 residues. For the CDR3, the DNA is TGTGCCAGCAGCTTAGACAGCTCCTACGAGCAGTACTTC. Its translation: CASSLDSSYEQYF.

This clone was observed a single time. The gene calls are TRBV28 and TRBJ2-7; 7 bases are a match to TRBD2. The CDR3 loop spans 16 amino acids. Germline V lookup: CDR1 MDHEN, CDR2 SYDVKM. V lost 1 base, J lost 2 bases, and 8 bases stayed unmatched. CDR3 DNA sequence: TGTGCCAGCAGTTTATACTTGGCTAGCGGTGCCTACGAGCAGTACTTC. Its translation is CASSLYLASGAYEQYF. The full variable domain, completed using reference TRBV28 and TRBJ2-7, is DVKVTQSSRYLVKRTGEKVFLECVQDMDHENMFWYRQDPGLGLRLIYFSYDVKMKEKGDIPEGYSVSREKKERFSLILESASTNQTSMYLCASSLYLASGAYEQYFGPGTRLTVT.

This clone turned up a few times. CDR3 loop: CASTWAGRSGANVLTF. In DNA, the CDR3 is TGTGCCAGCACATGGGCAGGCCGCTCTGGGGCCAACGTCCTGACTTTC. V gene TRBV2 combines with J gene TRBJ2-6; D unresolved. Trimming stripped 7 bases from V and 0 bases from J, with 13 bases between. In germline, CDR1 is SNHLY, CDR2 FYNNEI. The CDR3 totals 16 residues.

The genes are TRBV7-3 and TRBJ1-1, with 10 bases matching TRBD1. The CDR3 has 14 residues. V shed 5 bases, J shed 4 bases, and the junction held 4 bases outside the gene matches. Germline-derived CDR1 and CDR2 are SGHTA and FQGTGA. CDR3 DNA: TGTGCCAGCAGCCTATGGACAGGGGGCACTGAAGCTTTCTTT. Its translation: CASSLWTGGTEAFF.

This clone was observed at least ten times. The CDR3 DNA follows: TGTGCCATCAGTGAGGGACAGGGGAGTAATTCACCCCTCCACTTT. As protein: CAISEGQGSNSPLHF. The chain uses TRBV10-3 and TRBJ1-6; 9 nucleotides agree with TRBD1. After removal of 2 bases from V and 6 bases from J, the junction contained 2 bases not matched to a gene. Germline CDR1 is ENHRY and CDR2 is SYGVKD. This CDR3 has 15 amino acids.

The CDR3 DNA reads TGTGCCAGCAGCGTAGATCGAGGGTCCGGGATTTTGTCACCCCTCCACTTT. Translated: CASSVDRGSGILSPLHF. The chain has TRBV9 and TRBJ1-6; D ambiguous. Germline CDR1 reads SGDLS; CDR2 reads YYNGEE. The CDR3 has 17 amino acids. The ends were cut back, 0 bases at V and 10 bases at J, with 20 bases in the middle.

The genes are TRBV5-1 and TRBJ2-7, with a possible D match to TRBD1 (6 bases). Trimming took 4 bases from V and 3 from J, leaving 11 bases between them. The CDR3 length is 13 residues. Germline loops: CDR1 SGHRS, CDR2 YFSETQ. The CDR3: CASSRQDSYEQYF. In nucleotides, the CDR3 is TGCGCCAGCAGCCGACAGGATAGCTACGAGCAGTACTTC.

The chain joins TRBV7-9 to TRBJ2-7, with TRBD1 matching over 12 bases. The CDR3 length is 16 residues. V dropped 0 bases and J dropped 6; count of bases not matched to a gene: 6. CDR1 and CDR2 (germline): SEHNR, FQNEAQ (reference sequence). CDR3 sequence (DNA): TGTGCCAGCAGCTTAGCCTCCGGGACAGGGGGCATCGAGCAGTACTTC. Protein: CASSLASGTGGIEQYF. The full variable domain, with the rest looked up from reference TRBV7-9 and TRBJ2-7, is DTGVSQNPRHKITKRGQNVTFRCDPISEHNRLYWYRQTLGQGPEFLTYFQNEAQLEKSRLLSDRFSAERPKGSFSTLEIQRTEQGDSAMYLCASSLASGTGGIEQYFGPGTRLTVT.

CDR3 coding DNA: TGCGCCAGCAGCCCTTCTGGGGCCAACGTCCTGACTTTC. Amino acids: CASSPSGANVLTF. The chain links TRBV5-1 to TRBJ2-6; D remains ambiguous. V was clipped by 4 bases and J by 1 base, with 3 bases between them. This CDR3 has 13 amino acids. Germline-derived CDR1 and CDR2 are SGHRS and YFSETQ.

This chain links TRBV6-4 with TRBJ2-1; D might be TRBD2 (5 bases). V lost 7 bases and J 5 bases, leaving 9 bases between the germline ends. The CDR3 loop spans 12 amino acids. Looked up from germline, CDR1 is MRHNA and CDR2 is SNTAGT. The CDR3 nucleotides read TGTGCCAGCAAAGGACTTAACAATGAGCAGTTCTTC. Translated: CASKGLNNEQFF.

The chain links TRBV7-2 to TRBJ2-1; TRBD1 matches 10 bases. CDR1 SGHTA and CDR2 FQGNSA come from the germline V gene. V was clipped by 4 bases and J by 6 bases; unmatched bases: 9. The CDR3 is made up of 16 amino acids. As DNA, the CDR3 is TGTGCCAGCAGCTCTGACCGGGACAGGGGTGGCAATGAGCAGTTCTTC. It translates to CASSSDRDRGGNEQFF.

In DNA, the CDR3 is TGTGCCAGCAGTCCGAGCGGGGCCGCGGAGACCGATACGCAGTATTTT. Translating it yields CASSPSGAAETDTQYF. The chain uses TRBV28 and TRBJ2-3; 7 bases map to TRBD2. Germline-derived CDR1 and CDR2 are MDHEN and SYDVKM. V was pared by 5 bases and J by 6 bases, with 14 bases of the junction left unmatched. The CDR3 sequence is 16 residues long.

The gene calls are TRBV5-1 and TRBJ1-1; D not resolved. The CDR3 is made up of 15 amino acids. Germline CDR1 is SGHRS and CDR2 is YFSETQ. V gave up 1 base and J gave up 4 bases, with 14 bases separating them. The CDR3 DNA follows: TGCGCCAGCAGCTTGCAACCGGGAGGAGCCACTGAAGCTTTCTTT. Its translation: CASSLQPGGATEAFF. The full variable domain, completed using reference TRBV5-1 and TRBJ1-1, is KAGVTQTPRYLIKTRGQQVTLSCSPISGHRSVSWYQQTPGQGLQFLFEYFSETQRNKGNFPGRFSGRQFSNSRSEMNVSTLELGDSALYLCASSLQPGGATEAFFGQGTRLTVV.

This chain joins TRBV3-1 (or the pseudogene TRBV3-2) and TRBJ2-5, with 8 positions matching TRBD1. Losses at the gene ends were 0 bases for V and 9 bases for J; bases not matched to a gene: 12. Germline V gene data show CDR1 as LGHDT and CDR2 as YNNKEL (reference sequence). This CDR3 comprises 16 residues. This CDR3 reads CASSQDVGQATKAQYF. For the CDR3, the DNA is TGTGCCAGCAGCCAAGATGTGGGACAGGCTACTAAGGCCCAGTACTTC.

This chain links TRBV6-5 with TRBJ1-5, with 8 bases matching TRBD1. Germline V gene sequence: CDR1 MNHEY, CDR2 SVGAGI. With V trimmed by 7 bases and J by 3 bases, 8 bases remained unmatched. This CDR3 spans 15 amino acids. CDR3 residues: CASTLDRVDNQPQHF. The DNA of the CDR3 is TGTGCCAGCACCTTGGACAGGGTAGACAATCAGCCCCAGCATTTT.

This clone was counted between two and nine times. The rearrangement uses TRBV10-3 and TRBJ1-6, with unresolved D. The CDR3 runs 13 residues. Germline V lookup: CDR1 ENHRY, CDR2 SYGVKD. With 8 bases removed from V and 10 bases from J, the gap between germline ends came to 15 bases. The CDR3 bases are TGTGCCATCTCACGGGAACTGGGATCACCCCTCCACTTT. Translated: CAISRELGSPLHF.

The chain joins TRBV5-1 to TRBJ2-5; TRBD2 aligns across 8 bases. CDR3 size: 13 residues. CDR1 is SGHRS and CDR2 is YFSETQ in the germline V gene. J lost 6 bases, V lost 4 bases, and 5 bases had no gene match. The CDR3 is CASSISGEQTQYF. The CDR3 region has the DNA TGCGCCAGCAGCATTAGCGGGGAACAGACCCAGTACTTC.

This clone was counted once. The CDR3 protein is CASSQDLGQRGEKLFF. CDR3 bases: TGCGCCAGCAGCCAAGATTTAGGGCAAAGGGGGGAAAAACTGTTTTTT. The chain joins TRBV4-3 to TRBJ1-4, with a possible D match to TRBD1 (6 bases). The CDR3 loop spans 16 amino acids. Trimming left V 0 bases short and J 8 bases short, with 16 bases between. The germline V gene has CDR1 LGHNA and CDR2 YSLEER.